The TCR beta chain described here comes from a study of blood T cells in healthy people across ages. Findings and caveats of the study: Strong correlation existed between TCR beta diversity and naive T cell percentage. Higher diversity and more naive CD4+ cells were features of long-lived donors, compared to aged donors.

Russia was home to the donors, healthy Caucasian individuals aged roughly 6 to 100. In each sample, at least 7 million PBMCs were isolated. There are a few counts of this clonotype. Its target is not known. The CDR3 sequence is 14 residues long. The germline CDR1 and CDR2 sequences are MNHEY and SVGEGT. V dropped 7 bases and J dropped 2 bases, with 13 bases sitting between them. The authors ran a second PCR of 7 to 11 cycles using a sample-barcoded 5' primer and a J-beta primer mix. TCRdb reanalysed the 5' RACE reads using MiXCR and keeps one entry per CDR3 protein. The table shows about 1,000,000 distinct CDR3 sequences, with 40% to 50% occurring only once.

The V gene is TRBV6-2 or TRBV6-3, the J gene TRBJ2-3, with D tentatively TRBD2 (6 bases). The source material was blood. The TCR originated in a woman aged 55-69 years in good health. CDR3 sequence: CASTPAGFTDTQYF. The CDR3 DNA reads as TGTGCCAGCACCCCTGCGGGATTCACAGATACGCAGTATTTT.